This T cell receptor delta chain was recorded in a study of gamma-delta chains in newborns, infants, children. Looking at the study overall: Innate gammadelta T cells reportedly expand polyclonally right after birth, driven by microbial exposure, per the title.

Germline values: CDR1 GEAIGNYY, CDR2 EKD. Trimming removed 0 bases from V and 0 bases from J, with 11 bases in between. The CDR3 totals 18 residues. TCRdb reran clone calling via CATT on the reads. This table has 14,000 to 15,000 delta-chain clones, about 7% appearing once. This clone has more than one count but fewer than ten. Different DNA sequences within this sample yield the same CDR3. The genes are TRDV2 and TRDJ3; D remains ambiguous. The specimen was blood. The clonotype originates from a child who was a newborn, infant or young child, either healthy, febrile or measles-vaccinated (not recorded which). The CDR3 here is CACDTVGPSSWDTRQMFF. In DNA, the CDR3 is TGTGCCTGTGACACCGTCGGGCCAAGCTCCTGGGACACCCGACAGATGTTTTTC.